The T cell receptor beta chain under discussion was sequenced for a study of T-cell memory formation after mild COVID-19. Study conclusions and caveats: Pre-infection memory carried some responding clones, suggesting that cross-reactive memory joined. Largely, contracting CD4+ clones fell within CM and EM, and contracting CD8+ clones within EMRA.

V trimming: 7 bases; J trimming: 3 bases; junction bases outside the gene matches: 11. CDR1 is MNHNY and CDR2 is SVGAGI in the germline V gene (reference sequence). The CDR3 is 17 amino acids. Notes on this clonotype: No antigen is known for it.

TCRdb reprocessed the 5' RACE reads with MiXCR, giving one entry per CDR3 protein. Among a few hundred thousand distinct CDR3 sequences listed, roughly 18% were seen once. Sequenced: PBMCs or a T cell subset sorted from them (not recorded which). The receptor was isolated from a man aged 18-30 years who had mild COVID-19 (a few samples of this study predate the infection). Cell type and time point are not known. This chain links TRBV6-6 with TRBJ2-6; the match to TRBD2 covers 8 bases. The chain's CDR3 is CASTSGRGAYGANVLTF. In DNA form, the CDR3 reads TGTGCCAGCACCTCCGGGAGGGGCGCTTATGGGGCCAACGTCCTGACTTTC.